The TCR beta chain under discussion was sequenced for a study of memory CD4+ T cells and cytomegalovirus serostatus. Overall study results and limits: Median bootstrapped AUC for CMV status was approximately 0.95 originally, 0.9 to 0.93 US-trained.

In the original analysis: After removing out-of-frame reads, approximately 2.2 million distinct TCRbeta sequences remained. Assay used: immunoSEQ multiplex PCR; TCRdb lists only in-frame clones, some missing. The DNA was the basis for D and trimming; V, J and clone size are from that table. The sample consists of about 80,000 clones, about 85% of them appearing once. This CDR3 comprises 14 residues. As regards this clone: Its target is not known.

The sort gate was single viable CD3+CD4+CD8-CD45RO+ cells for memory CD4+ T cells. After thawing, CD4+ T cells were positively selected. This receptor was taken from an adult in good health and CMV-seronegative. This chain uses TRBV1 with TRBJ1-1. TRBV1 is given as a pseudogene. What was sequenced was memory CD4+ T cells from blood. This chain's CDR3 is CTSSQEGGFTEAFF. The DNA for the CDR3 is TGCACCAGCAGCCAAGAGGGGGGTTTCACTGAAGCTTTCTTT.